A single sample is the source of the 25 T cell receptor beta chains below, sequenced in a study of human T cells and chemical hapten exposure. Sample time point: patch test 2, 6 weeks after DPC sensitization. Treatment reported: therapeutic diphenylcyclopropenone sensitization with weekly scalp DPC. TCRdb analysed the RACE reads with MiXCR anew, one entry per CDR3 protein. There are under 90,000 distinct CDR3 sequences in the sample; about 8% occur only once, and about 3.5% lies in the top ten. Source: whole blood, taken in connection with sensitization to the hapten diphenylcyclopropenone (DPC). Every receptor here comes from a woman aged 45-65 years with alopecia areata. Some clones in this sample may be carry-over from other donors' samples.

This clonotype was found a few times. The chain uses TRBV12-3 or TRBV12-4 and TRBJ2-5; the D is unclear. Trimming shortened V by 1 base and J by 3 bases, and 12 bases separated the two germline ends. CDR3 length: 15 amino acids. The CDR3 DNA is TGTGCCAGCAGTTTAGTAGGGTCTTGGGAAGAGACCCAGTACTTC. Encoded protein: CASSLVGSWEETQYF.

This chain connects TRBV7-6 to TRBJ1-1, with D uncertain. The CDR3 sequence is 13 residues long. Trimming took off 3 bases at V and 5 bases at J, with 10 bases between the two ends. Germline assignment: CDR1 SGHVS and CDR2 FNYEAQ. CDR3 loop: CASSFASGTEAFF. The CDR3 bases are TGTGCCAGCAGCTTCGCTTCGGGGACTGAAGCTTTCTTT.

This clonotype was picked up a small number of times. V is TRBV20-1 and J is TRBJ2-7; possibly TRBD2 for D (6 bases). Germline-derived CDR1 and CDR2 are DFQATT and SNEGSKA (reference sequence). The CDR3 has 13 residues. With 7 bases removed from V and 5 bases from J, the gap between germline ends came to 18 bases. CDR3 sequence reads: CSGLAPGGNEQYF. CDR3 DNA sequence: TGCAGTGGGCTAGCCCCCGGAGGGAACGAGCAGTACTTC.

This clonotype has ten or more counts. The genes are TRBV29-1 and TRBJ2-1; 10 positions match TRBD2. Unmatched junction bases numbered 3, after V lost 2 bases and J lost 8 bases. Germline CDR1 and CDR2: SQVTM and ANQGSEA. The CDR3 totals 13 residues. The CDR3 sequence: CSVESGGAYEQFF. The CDR3 nucleotides read TGCAGCGTTGAAAGCGGGGGGGCCTATGAGCAGTTCTTC.

This clonotype has a count of ten or more. The genes are TRBV12-3 or TRBV12-4 and TRBJ1-2; TRBD1 aligns across 11 bases. The CDR3 sequence is 13 residues long. With V trimmed by 6 bases and J by 5 bases, 2 bases remained unmatched. CDR3 residues: CASSRDRGYGYTF. The DNA for the CDR3 is TGTGCCAGCAGCCGGGACAGGGGGTATGGCTACACCTTC.

This clonotype occurred many times. The chain recombines TRBV19 with TRBJ2-1, with TRBD2 identical over 7 bases. V lost 3 bases, J lost 7 bases, and 3 bases stayed unmatched. CDR1 is LNHDA and CDR2 is SQIVND in the germline V gene (reference sequence). The CDR3 has 13 amino acids. The CDR3, as DNA: TGTGCCAGTAGTATGGGGGGGTTAAATGAGCAGTTCTTC. Protein: CASSMGGLNEQFF.

This clonotype was found a few times. The chain is built from TRBV6-6 and TRBJ2-7; possible D gene TRBD2, 6 bases. The V gene's germline CDR1 is MNHNY and CDR2 SVGAGI (reference sequence). V was clipped by 7 bases and J by 2 bases, with 12 bases between them. This CDR3 contains 13 residues. The CDR3 reads CASNREITYEQYF. The CDR3 nucleotides are TGTGCCAGCAACCGGGAGATTACCTACGAGCAGTACTTC.

The table lists this clonotype with many counts. The genes are TRBV7-2 and TRBJ2-1; no definite D call. CDR3 length: 15 residues. Trimming pared 6 bases from V and 9 bases from J, leaving 21 bases between. Germline-derived CDR1 and CDR2 are SGHTA and FQGNSA. CDR3 residues: CASRTVFGGVSEQFF. CDR3 DNA sequence: TGTGCCAGCAGGACGGTGTTCGGTGGGGTCAGTGAGCAGTTCTTC.

Ten or more counts support this clonotype. The chain links TRBV7-8 to TRBJ2-3; a possible D gene is TRBD1 (5 bases). CDR1 SGHVS and CDR2 FQNEAQ come from the germline V gene. The CDR3 spans 15 residues. V lost 0 bases and J 5 bases, leaving 12 bases between the germline ends. The CDR3 nucleotides are TGTGCCAGCAGCTTAGCCCGTTCAGGGAAAGATACGCAGTATTTT. It encodes CASSLARSGKDTQYF. Using reference TRBV7-8 and TRBJ2-3 for the parts outside the CDR3, the full variable domain is GAGVSQSPRYKVAKRGQDVALRCDPISGHVSLFWYQQALGQGPEFLTYFQNEAQLDKSGLPSDRFFAERPEGSVSTLKIQRTQQEDSAVYLCASSLARSGKDTQYFGPGTRLTVL.

The rearrangement uses TRBV6-2 or TRBV6-3 and TRBJ1-5; TRBD1 matches 8 bases. This CDR3 contains 13 residues. CDR1 is MNHEY, CDR2 SVGEGT, per germline. J lost 7 bases, V lost 6 bases, and 5 bases had no gene match. Here the CDR3 reads CASRAGGAQPQHF. CDR3 bases: TGTGCCAGCAGGGCAGGGGGCGCGCAGCCCCAGCATTTT.

At least ten counts were recorded for this clonotype. The chain combines TRBV29-1 with TRBJ1-5; 10 bases agree with TRBD1. This CDR3 has 14 amino acids. J was trimmed by 7 bases and V by 6 bases; bases with no gene match: 9. The germline V gene has CDR1 SQVTM and CDR2 ANQGSEA. Written as DNA, the CDR3 is TGCAGCGTGCTAGGGACAGGGGATGGGCAGCCCCAGCATTTT. Its translation is CSVLGTGDGQPQHF.

A remark on this clonotype: This sequence may be a read error, since a much larger clone differs from it by one base. The chain links TRBV5-1 to TRBJ1-1, with D unclear. The V gene's germline CDR1 is SGHRS and CDR2 YFSETQ. The CDR3 is 16 amino acids. Trimming cost V 4 bases and J 9 bases, with 25 bases left between them. This chain's CDR3 is CASSAQSPGVGLKAFF. The CDR3 DNA is TGCGCCAGCAGCGCCCAAAGTCCCGGGGTTGGACTGAAAGCTTTCTTT.

This clonotype was counted only a few times. The rearrangement links TRBV20-1 to TRBJ1-6; the D is unclear. There are 13 residues in the CDR3. Looked up from germline, CDR1 is DFQATT and CDR2 is SNEGSKA (reference sequence). Trimming took 0 bases from V and 10 from J, leaving 10 bases between them. The CDR3 here is CSARDSPGSPLHF. CDR3 sequence (DNA): TGCAGTGCTAGAGATTCCCCCGGATCACCCCTCCACTTT.

This clonotype was seen a handful of times. The chain employs TRBV6-4 and TRBJ2-1; 10 bases map to TRBD1. Germline V CDR1 and CDR2: MRHNA, SNTAGT. Germline trimming cut 4 bases from V and 10 bases from J; bases unmatched to any gene: 7. The CDR3 sequence is 14 residues long. CDR3 protein: CASSVGTGDGEQFF. The CDR3 nucleotides read TGTGCCAGCAGTGTAGGGACAGGGGATGGGGAGCAGTTCTTC.

This chain joins TRBV11-2 and TRBJ1-2; D might be TRBD1 (6 bases). There are 13 residues in the CDR3. Trimming stripped 4 bases from V and 7 bases from J, with 13 bases between. The germline CDR1 and CDR2 sequences are SGHAT and FQNNGV. The CDR3 nucleotides are TGTGCCAGCAGCTGGGACACAGAACGTGGCTACACCTTC. Protein product: CASSWDTERGYTF.

This clonotype was counted only a few times. This sequence joins TRBV19 and TRBJ1-2, with no clear D. Germline V gene sequence: CDR1 LNHDA, CDR2 SQIVND (reference sequence). The CDR3 is made up of 14 amino acids. The ends were cut back, 7 bases at V and 6 bases at J, with 18 bases in the middle. DNA of the CDR3: TGTGCCAGTACGGAAGGCCGTGATTTCGATGGCTACACCTTC. Amino acids: CASTEGRDFDGYTF. The entire variable domain, with the rest obtained from reference TRBV19 and TRBJ1-2, is as follows: DGGITQSPKYLFRKEGQNVTLSCEQNLNHDAMYWYRQDPGQGLRLIYYSQIVNDFQKGDIAEGYSVSREKKESFPLTVTSAQKNPTAFYLCASTEGRDFDGYTFGSGTRLTVV.

Note on this clonotype: A read error is possible here, since a much larger clone lies one base away. CDR3 nucleotide sequence: TGTGCCAGCAGTTACTCTGGGACAGACCTGTTACGGCCCCAGCATTTT. Protein: CASSYSGTDLLRPQHF. This chain links TRBV6-2 or TRBV6-3 with TRBJ1-5; 7 bases are a match to TRBD1. V gave up 0 bases and J gave up 9 bases; unmatched junction bases: 11. Looked up from germline, CDR1 is MNHEY and CDR2 is SVGEGT. The CDR3 is made up of 16 amino acids.

This clonotype was seen a handful of times. This rearrangement joins TRBV6-1 to TRBJ1-6; D ambiguous. CDR1 and CDR2 (germline): MNHNS, SASEGT. The CDR3 has 17 amino acids. The V gene lost 4 bases and the J gene lost 5 bases, with 18 bases spanning the gap. This CDR3 is CASSGEHLEADNSPLHF. The CDR3 bases are TGTGCCAGCAGTGGAGAACACCTGGAGGCCGATAATTCACCCCTCCACTTT.

The chain joins TRBV11-2 to TRBJ1-6, with a possible D match to TRBD1 (6 bases). The CDR3 totals 17 residues. Germline CDR1 SGHAT, CDR2 FQNNGV. The V end lost 2 bases, the J end lost 0 bases, and 11 bases lay between the germline ends. The CDR3 sequence is CASSLRGGGSYNSPLHF. CDR3 DNA: TGTGCCAGCAGCTTACGCGGAGGGGGCTCCTATAATTCACCCCTCCACTTT.

This clonotype was seen a few times. The chain links TRBV7-2 to TRBJ2-2, with 8 bases fitting TRBD2. Losses at the gene ends were 0 bases for V and 4 bases for J; bases not matched to a gene: 4. The CDR3 length is 16 residues. In germline, CDR1 is SGHTA, CDR2 FQGNSA. The CDR3 reads CASSLATGRGTGELFF. The CDR3 DNA sequence: TGTGCCAGCAGCTTAGCGACCGGGAGGGGCACCGGGGAGCTGTTTTTT.

In this sample, this clonotype turned up many times. This chain connects TRBV7-9 to TRBJ1-1; D is possibly TRBD1 (6 bases). Trimming left V 2 bases short and J 1 base short, with 14 bases between. Germline CDR1 reads SEHNR; CDR2 reads FQNEAQ (reference sequence). CDR3 length: 16 amino acids. The CDR3 protein is CASSLLRGTENTEAFF. The CDR3 coding sequence is TGTGCCAGCAGCTTATTAAGGGGGACGGAGAACACTGAAGCTTTCTTT.

This clonotype has at least ten counts. The rearrangement uses TRBV29-1 and TRBJ1-5, with a tentative D call TRBD1 (6 bases). The CDR3 length is 13 residues. Germline V lookup: CDR1 SQVTM, CDR2 ANQGSEA. Trimming pared 6 bases from V and 7 bases from J, leaving 16 bases between. In DNA form, the CDR3 reads TGCAGCGTCGGGGACATAGGAGGACAGCCCCAGCATTTT. This sequence encodes CSVGDIGGQPQHF.

The CDR3 bases are TGCAGCGTTACGAACGGGAGCCCCTCCCTTCTCTACAATGAGCAGTTCTTC. This encodes CSVTNGSPSLLYNEQFF. The genes are TRBV29-1 and TRBJ2-1; a possible D gene is TRBD2 (6 bases). CDR1 SQVTM and CDR2 ANQGSEA come from the germline V gene. The CDR3 is 17 residues long. V was cut by 5 bases and J by 3 bases, with 23 bases left in between.

The chain carries TRBV5-6 and TRBJ2-7; D may be TRBD1 (6 bases). Germline CDR1 SGHDT, CDR2 YYEEEE. Trimming cost V 4 bases and J 5 bases, with 13 bases left between them. This CDR3 comprises 13 residues. The CDR3 coding sequence is TGTGCCAGCAGCCAAACAGGGCTGGACGAGCAGTACTTC. Translating gives CASSQTGLDEQYF.

This clonotype appeared many times. V usage is TRBV29-1 and J usage is TRBJ1-1; no firm D call. Trimming took 7 bases from V and 4 from J, leaving 10 bases between them. The germline V gene has CDR1 SQVTM and CDR2 ANQGSEA. This CDR3 spans 11 amino acids. The CDR3 loop reads CSATGPTEAFF. The CDR3 DNA follows: TGCAGCGCAACCGGGCCCACTGAAGCTTTCTTT.